This T cell receptor beta chain was identified during a study of cytomegalovirus exposure and HLA in healthy donors. About the research overall: Researchers found that roughly 80% of a few hundred genotyped donors fell within the Caucasian-associated ancestry cluster.

Primers included in the PCR were 60 Vbeta and 13 Jbeta primers. Data came from immunoSEQ multiplex PCR; TCRdb stores just in-frame clones and leaves some out. This sample has 120,000 or so clones, with around 72% found just once. This CDR3 contains 16 residues. Germline V gives CDR1 LGHNT, CDR2 FRNRAP. Trimming left V 5 bases short and J 3 bases short, with 20 bases between. This clone was seen once. This chain joins TRBV12-5 and TRBJ2-7; D call uncertain. This clonotype was sampled from a woman between 45 and 65 years old in good health and CMV-seropositive. Specimen: PBMCs. CDR3 bases: TGTGCTAGTGGTCGAAACCGTTTCCGGGTCTTCTACGAGCAGTACTTC. Translated: CASGRNRFRVFYEQYF.